These 27 T cell receptor beta chains were sequenced from one sample in a study of cytomegalovirus exposure and HLA in healthy donors. Primers included in the PCR were 60 Vbeta and 13 Jbeta primers. Method: immunoSEQ multiplex PCR; TCRdb's copy keeps in-frame clones and lacks some. The table lists about 96,000 clones, around 80% of them singletons. Sequences were obtained from PBMCs. The receptors were sampled from a man younger than 45 in good health and CMV-seronegative.

This clone was counted only a few times. This chain connects TRBV25-1 to TRBJ1-2; 8 bases map to TRBD1. The CDR3 consists of 15 residues. CDR1 and CDR2 (germline): MGHDK, SYGVNS. Losses at the gene ends were 2 bases for V and 7 bases for J; bases not matched to a gene: 9. The chain's CDR3 is CASSEISGGAAGYTF. The CDR3 nucleotides are TGTGCCAGCAGTGAAATCTCAGGGGGCGCGGCTGGCTACACCTTC.

This clone was detected a few times. The chain combines TRBV6-4 with TRBJ1-1, with TRBD1 matching 7 bases. V was clipped by 6 bases and J by 1 base; unmatched bases: 2. The CDR3 consists of 13 residues. Germline values: CDR1 MRHNA, CDR2 SNTAGT. The CDR3 loop reads CASRQGRNTEAFF. The DNA of the CDR3 is TGTGCCAGCAGACAGGGGAGGAACACTGAAGCTTTCTTT.

The rearrangement links TRBV15 to TRBJ2-7; no reliable D call. Germline V gene sequence: CDR1 LNHNV, CDR2 YYDKDF (reference sequence). V lost 0 bases, J lost 2 bases, and 8 bases lay in between. The CDR3 runs to 14 residues. The CDR3 DNA is TGTGCCACCAGCAGAGATAGCACCACCTACGAGCAGTACTTC. Translation gives CATSRDSTTYEQYF.

This chain joins TRBV12-5 and TRBJ1-2; no clear D gene. The CDR3 is 14 amino acids. The germline V gene encodes CDR1 LGHNT and CDR2 FRNRAP. V was cut by 6 bases and J by 1 base, with 12 bases left in between. The CDR3: CASGPPGVNYGYTF. The CDR3 bases are TGTGCTAGTGGCCCCCCCGGGGTTAACTATGGCTACACCTTC.

This chain joins TRBV5-1 and TRBJ1-5, with TRBD1 identical over 7 bases. This CDR3 comprises 15 residues. J gave up 5 bases and V 0 bases, and 5 bases lay outside the gene matches. CDR1 SGHRS and CDR2 YFSETQ come from the germline V gene. The CDR3 loop is CASSLGQGDYQPQHF. DNA for the CDR3: TGCGCCAGCAGCTTGGGGCAGGGGGACTATCAGCCCCAGCATTTT.

This clone was recorded a few times. The chain employs TRBV10-3 and TRBJ1-4, with 8 nucleotides matching TRBD1. This CDR3 contains 15 residues. Germline lookup yields CDR1 ENHRY and CDR2 SYGVKD. Losses at the gene ends were 6 bases for V and 0 bases for J; bases not matched to a gene: 3. As DNA, the CDR3 is TGTGCCATCAGGGGACAGGATGCAACTAATGAAAAACTGTTTTTT. This translates into CAIRGQDATNEKLFF.

This clone occurred once. J is TRBJ2-1 and V is TRBV11-2; 10 bases match TRBD2. Trimming cost V 1 base and J 2 bases; bases outside gene matches: 2. The CDR3 spans 16 residues. Germline loops: CDR1 SGHAT, CDR2 FQNNGV. The CDR3 bases are TGTGCCAGCAGCTTAGGAGCGGGGGGGCCCTACAATGAGCAGTTCTTC. The encoded protein is CASSLGAGGPYNEQFF.

This chain links TRBV4-3 with TRBJ1-6, with TRBD1 as a possible D gene (5 bases). Trimming left V 1 base short and J 0 bases short, with 13 bases between. Germline CDR1 LGHNA, CDR2 YSLEER. The CDR3 runs 18 residues. This chain's CDR3 is CASSQGRGDSSYNSPLHF. The CDR3 nucleotides are TGCGCCAGCAGCCAAGGAAGGGGCGATAGCTCCTATAATTCACCCCTCCACTTT.

The chain carries TRBV11-2 and TRBJ1-2; D ambiguous. Germline V CDR1 and CDR2: SGHAT, FQNNGV. This CDR3 is built from 13 residues. The V and J ends lost 3 bases and 3 bases respectively, with 8 bases between them. Written as DNA, the CDR3 is TGTGCCAGCAGCTTTGAGGCTGACTATGGCTACACCTTC. Encoded protein: CASSFEADYGYTF.

The genes are TRBV2 and TRBJ1-4; tentatively, D is TRBD1 (5 bases). This CDR3 spans 16 amino acids. The germline V gene has CDR1 SNHLY and CDR2 FYNNEI. Trimming left V 1 base short and J 7 bases short, with 16 bases between. This chain's CDR3 is CASSEVSGRVGEKLFF. Written as DNA, the CDR3 is TGTGCCAGCAGTGAAGTCTCGGGCAGGGTTGGTGAAAAACTGTTTTTT.

The count of this clone is one. The V and J genes are TRBV11-2 and TRBJ2-5, with D possibly matching TRBD1 (6 bases). CDR3 length equals 15 residues. Per the germline V gene, CDR1 is SGHAT and CDR2 is FQNNGV. The V end lost 0 bases, the J end lost 1 base, and 9 bases lay between the germline ends. The CDR3 bases are TGTGCCAGCAGCTTAGATCGGACAGTCCAAGAGACCCAGTACTTC. Its protein product is CASSLDRTVQETQYF.

V gene TRBV5-1 combines with J gene TRBJ1-2, with TRBD1 matching over 7 bases. The V segment lost 4 bases and the J segment 4 bases; nucleotides outside the gene matches: 4. CDR3 length: 13 amino acids. From germline, CDR1 is SGHRS and CDR2 YFSETQ. For the CDR3, the DNA is TGCGCCAGCAGCGGACAGGATGGCTATGGCTACACCTTC. It is translated as CASSGQDGYGYTF.

This chain uses TRBV7-9 with TRBJ1-3; 7 nucleotides match TRBD1. The CDR3 has 18 amino acids. Germline V gene lookup returns CDR1 SEHNR and CDR2 FQNEAQ (reference sequence). Trimming cost V 0 bases and J 1 base; bases outside gene matches: 9. The CDR3 here is CASSLALRDSVSGNTIYF. The CDR3 DNA sequence: TGTGCCAGCAGCTTAGCCCTCCGGGACAGCGTTTCTGGAAACACCATATATTTT.

This clone was recorded once. This chain uses TRBV28 with TRBJ1-2; tentatively, D is TRBD1 (5 bases). The germline V gene has CDR1 MDHEN and CDR2 SYDVKM. CDR3 length: 13 amino acids. V lost 5 bases and J lost 4, with 11 bases in between. The CDR3 spells CASSPNDSYGYTF. The CDR3 coding sequence is TGTGCCAGCAGTCCCAACGACAGCTATGGCTACACCTTC.

The chain recombines TRBV27 with TRBJ1-6; 7 bases agree with TRBD1. Germline values: CDR1 MNHEY, CDR2 SMNVEV (reference sequence). The length of the CDR3 is 15 residues. V shed 3 bases, J shed 8 bases, and the junction held 7 bases outside the gene matches. For the CDR3, the DNA is TGTGCCAGCAGTTTCTCACAGGGGTGGTATTCACCCCTCCACTTT. Translation gives CASSFSQGWYSPLHF.

The chain couples TRBV11-3 to TRBJ1-1; 7 bases align to TRBD1. Per the germline V gene, CDR1 is SGHNT and CDR2 is YENEEA. The CDR3 is 14 amino acids. V lost 5 bases to trimming and J lost 3 bases; unmatched junction nucleotides: 6. CDR3 in amino acids: CASSRNTGDTEAFF. Here the CDR3 DNA reads TGTGCCAGCAGCCGAAATACAGGGGACACTGAAGCTTTCTTT.

The chain combines TRBV29-1 with TRBJ2-1; the match to TRBD2 covers 9 bases. The J segment lost 4 bases and the V segment lost 5 bases, leaving 6 bases of the junction unmatched. The germline CDR1 and CDR2 sequences are SQVTM and ANQGSEA. The CDR3 is made up of 14 amino acids. As DNA, the CDR3 is TGCAGCGTTCGTGGGCTAGCGGGATACAATGAGCAGTTCTTC. Protein: CSVRGLAGYNEQFF.

The chain has TRBV5-6 and TRBJ1-1; 7 bases agree with TRBD1. CDR1 and CDR2 from the germline V gene are SGHDT and YYEEEE. CDR3 length: 15 amino acids. The trim removed 4 bases at V and 0 bases at J, leaving 6 bases unmatched. CDR3 in amino acids: CASSDGQDLNTEAFF. The CDR3 nucleotides are TGTGCCAGCAGCGACGGACAGGACCTGAACACTGAAGCTTTCTTT. Full variable domain (rest looked up from reference TRBV5-6 and TRBJ1-1): DAGVTQSPTHLIKTRGQQVTLRCSPKSGHDTVSWYQQALGQGPQFIFQYYEEEERQRGNFPDRFSGHQFPNYSSELNVNALLLGDSALYLCASSDGQDLNTEAFFGQGTRLTVV.

This rearrangement joins TRBV28 to TRBJ2-5, with D possibly being TRBD1 (6 bases). The last part of the DNA fits TRBJ2-7 better; the J call may be wrong. The length of the CDR3 is 14 residues. Germline CDR1 and CDR2: MDHEN and SYDVKM. For the CDR3, the DNA is TGTGCCAGCAGGCAGACAGGAGCGGATTACGAGCAGTACTTC. Amino acids: CASRQTGADYEQYF.

The rearrangement uses TRBV30 and TRBJ2-3; weak D call: TRBD1 (6 bases). The V and J ends lost 0 bases and 1 base respectively, with 8 bases between them. The germline V gene encodes CDR1 GTSNPN and CDR2 SVGIG (reference sequence). The CDR3 length is 14 residues. The DNA of the CDR3 is TGTGCCTGGAGTGTGGGGGCAGGCACAGATACGCAGTATTTT. Translating gives CAWSVGAGTDTQYF.

V and J are TRBV28 and TRBJ1-5; TRBD1 matches 7 bases. From germline, CDR1 is MDHEN and CDR2 SYDVKM. V was pared by 5 bases and J by 7 bases, with 5 bases of the junction left unmatched. There are 13 residues in the CDR3. The CDR3 spells CASSAPGGQPQHF. The CDR3 nucleotides read TGTGCCAGCAGTGCCCCAGGGGGACAGCCCCAGCATTTT.

The chain carries TRBV4-1 and TRBJ1-2, with a weak D call TRBD1 (6 bases). The CDR3 length is 16 residues. V lost 1 base, J lost 4 bases, and 16 bases lay in between. CDR1 and CDR2 from the germline V gene are MGHRA and YSYEKL. The DNA for the CDR3 is TGCGCCAGCAGCCAAGCTGGGCAGGGACAAACCTATGGCTACACCTTC. Encoded protein: CASSQAGQGQTYGYTF.

This chain uses TRBV4-1 with TRBJ2-1; 7 nucleotides match TRBD1. Germline V gives CDR1 MGHRA, CDR2 YSYEKL. CDR3 length: 15 amino acids. The V gene end was trimmed by 4 bases and the J gene end by 0 bases; junction bases not matched to a gene: 3. The CDR3 DNA follows: TGCGCCAGCAGCCCGACAGGGATCTCCTACAATGAGCAGTTCTTC. As protein: CASSPTGISYNEQFF.

The chain combines TRBV6-6 with TRBJ1-2; the D is unclear. The CDR3 has 14 residues. Germline loops: CDR1 MNHNY, CDR2 SVGAGI (reference sequence). The V end was cut by 0 bases, the J end by 7 bases, with 12 bases between. In DNA form, the CDR3 reads TGTGCCAGCAGTTACTCCCTCGGGGAAGGTGGCTACACCTTC. Encoded protein: CASSYSLGEGGYTF.

A remark on this clone: Other DNA variants within this sample encode the same CDR3. The chain recombines TRBV10-1 with TRBJ2-5; 7 bases are shared with TRBD1. The CDR3 consists of 13 residues. Trimming at V came to 5 bases and at J to 4 bases, leaving 4 bases not matched to a gene. Germline CDR1 and CDR2: WNHNN and SYGVQD (reference sequence). CDR3 coding DNA: TGCGCCAGCAGTAGGGGACAGTCAGAGACCCAGTACTTC. It yields the protein CASSRGQSETQYF.

The chain employs TRBV20-1 and TRBJ1-2; 7 nucleotides align to TRBD1. Trimming at V came to 1 base and at J to 7 bases, leaving 0 bases not matched to a gene. The CDR3 is made up of 11 amino acids. CDR1 and CDR2 (germline): DFQATT, SNEGSKA (reference sequence). The CDR3 DNA reads TGCAGTGCTAGAGGGGACAGTGGCTACACCTTC. Residues: CSARGDSGYTF.

V is TRBV30 and J is TRBJ2-7, with 8 nucleotides matching TRBD1. V shed 4 bases and J 1 base; nucleotides not matched to a gene: 6. Germline CDR1 and CDR2: GTSNPN and SVGIG (reference sequence). The CDR3 has 14 amino acids. CDR3 sequence: CAWKGQGFSYEQYF. CDR3 in DNA: TGTGCCTGGAAAGGACAGGGTTTTTCCTACGAGCAGTACTTC. Full variable domain (remainder filled in from reference TRBV30 and TRBJ2-7): SQTIHQWPATLVQPVGSPLSLECTVEGTSNPNLYWYRQAAGRGLQLLFYSVGIGQISSEVPQNLSASRPQDRQFILSSKKLLLSDSGFYLCAWKGQGFSYEQYFGPGTRLTVT.